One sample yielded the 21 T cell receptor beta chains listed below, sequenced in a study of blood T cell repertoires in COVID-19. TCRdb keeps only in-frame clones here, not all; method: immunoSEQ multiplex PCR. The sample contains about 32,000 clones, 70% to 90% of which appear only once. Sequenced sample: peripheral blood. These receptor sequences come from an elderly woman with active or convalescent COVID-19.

The DNA of the CDR3 is TGTGCCAGCAGTTTGCGGGACAGGCCAGCTCATGGCTACACCTTC. Protein product: CASSLRDRPAHGYTF. V and J are TRBV28 and TRBJ1-2; 8 nucleotides agree with TRBD1. V lost 3 bases and J lost 6; bases outside the gene matches: 9. Germline lookup yields CDR1 MDHEN and CDR2 SYDVKM. The CDR3 length is 15 residues.

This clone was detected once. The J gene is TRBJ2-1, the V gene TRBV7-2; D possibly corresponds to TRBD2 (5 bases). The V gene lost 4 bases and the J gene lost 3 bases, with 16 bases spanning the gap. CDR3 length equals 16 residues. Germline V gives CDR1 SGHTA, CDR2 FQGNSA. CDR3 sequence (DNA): TGTGCCAGCAGCTCCCGGGGTCGGGGTAGCTACAATGAGCAGTTCTTC. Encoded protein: CASSSRGRGSYNEQFF.

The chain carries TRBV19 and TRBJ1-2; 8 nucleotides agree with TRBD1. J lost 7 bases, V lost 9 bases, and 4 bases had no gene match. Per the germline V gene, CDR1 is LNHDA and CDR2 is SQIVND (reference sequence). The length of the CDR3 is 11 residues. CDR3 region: CASGQGRGYTF. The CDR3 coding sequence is TGTGCCAGCGGACAGGGTCGTGGCTACACCTTC.

In DNA, the CDR3 is TGTGCCAGCAGTCAGGCCCGTCAAGAGACCCAGTACTTC. Amino acid sequence: CASSQARQETQYF. This sequence joins TRBV28 and TRBJ2-5; no clear D gene. Germline V CDR1 and CDR2: MDHEN, SYDVKM. The ends were cut back, 5 bases at V and 2 bases at J, with 9 bases in the middle. The CDR3 has 13 amino acids.

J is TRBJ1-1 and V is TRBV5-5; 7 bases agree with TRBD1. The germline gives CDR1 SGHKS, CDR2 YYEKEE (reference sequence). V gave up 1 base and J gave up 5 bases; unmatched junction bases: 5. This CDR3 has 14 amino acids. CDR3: CASSLYDRATEAFF. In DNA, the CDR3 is TGTGCCAGCAGCTTGTATGACAGGGCGACTGAAGCTTTCTTT.

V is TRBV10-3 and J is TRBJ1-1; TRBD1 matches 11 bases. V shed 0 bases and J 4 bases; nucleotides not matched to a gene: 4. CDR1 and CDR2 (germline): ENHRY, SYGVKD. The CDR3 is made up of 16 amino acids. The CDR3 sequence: CAISESSGTGGTEAFF. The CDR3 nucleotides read TGTGCCATCAGTGAGTCGAGTGGGACAGGGGGCACTGAAGCTTTCTTT.

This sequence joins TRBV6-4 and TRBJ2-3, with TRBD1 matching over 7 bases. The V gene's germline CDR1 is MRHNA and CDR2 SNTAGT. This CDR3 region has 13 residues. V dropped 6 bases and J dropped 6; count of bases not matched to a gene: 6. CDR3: CASSPDRADTQYF. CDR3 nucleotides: TGTGCCAGCAGCCCCGACAGGGCGGATACGCAGTATTTT.

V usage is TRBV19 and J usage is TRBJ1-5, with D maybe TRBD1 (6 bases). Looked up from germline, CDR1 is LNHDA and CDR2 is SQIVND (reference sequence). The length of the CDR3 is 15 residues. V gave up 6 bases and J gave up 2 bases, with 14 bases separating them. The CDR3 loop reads CASRTDTGRNQPQHF. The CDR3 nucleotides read TGTGCCAGTAGAACGGACACAGGGCGCAATCAGCCCCAGCATTTT.

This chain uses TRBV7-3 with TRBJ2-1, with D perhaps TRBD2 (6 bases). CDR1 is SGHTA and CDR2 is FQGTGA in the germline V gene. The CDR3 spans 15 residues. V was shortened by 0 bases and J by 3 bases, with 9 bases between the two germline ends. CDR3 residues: CASSLTSGVYNEQFF. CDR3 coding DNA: TGTGCCAGCAGCTTAACCTCGGGAGTCTACAATGAGCAGTTCTTC.

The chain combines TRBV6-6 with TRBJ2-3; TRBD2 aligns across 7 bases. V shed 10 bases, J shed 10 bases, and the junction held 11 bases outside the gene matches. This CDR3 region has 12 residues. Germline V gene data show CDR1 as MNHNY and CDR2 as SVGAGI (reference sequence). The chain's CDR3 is CAIGDYREAQYF. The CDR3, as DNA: TGTGCCATCGGGGACTACCGAGAGGCGCAGTATTTT.

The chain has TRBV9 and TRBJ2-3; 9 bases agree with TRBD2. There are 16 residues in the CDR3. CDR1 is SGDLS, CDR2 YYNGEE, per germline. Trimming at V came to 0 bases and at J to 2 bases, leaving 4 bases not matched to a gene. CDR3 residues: CASSVGLADNTDTQYF. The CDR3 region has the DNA TGTGCCAGCAGCGTAGGACTAGCGGATAACACAGATACGCAGTATTTT.

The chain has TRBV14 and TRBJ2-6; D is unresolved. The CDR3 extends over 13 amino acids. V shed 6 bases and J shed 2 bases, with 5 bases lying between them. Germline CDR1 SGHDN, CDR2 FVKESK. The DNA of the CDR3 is TGTGCCAGCAGTCCCACTGGGGCCAACGTCCTGACTTTC. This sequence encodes CASSPTGANVLTF.

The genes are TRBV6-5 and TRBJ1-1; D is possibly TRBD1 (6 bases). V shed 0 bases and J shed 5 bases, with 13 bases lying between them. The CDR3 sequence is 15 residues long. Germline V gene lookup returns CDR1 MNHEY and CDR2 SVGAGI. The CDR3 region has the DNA TGTGCCAGCAGTTACTCGATACAGGGTCTTACTGAAGCTTTCTTT. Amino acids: CASSYSIQGLTEAFF.

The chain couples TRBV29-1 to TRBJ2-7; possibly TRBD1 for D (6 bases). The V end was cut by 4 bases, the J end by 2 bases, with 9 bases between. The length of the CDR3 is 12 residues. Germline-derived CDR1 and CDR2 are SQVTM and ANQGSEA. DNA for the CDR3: TGCAGCGTTGTGACAGGACCCTACGAGCAGTACTTC. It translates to CSVVTGPYEQYF.

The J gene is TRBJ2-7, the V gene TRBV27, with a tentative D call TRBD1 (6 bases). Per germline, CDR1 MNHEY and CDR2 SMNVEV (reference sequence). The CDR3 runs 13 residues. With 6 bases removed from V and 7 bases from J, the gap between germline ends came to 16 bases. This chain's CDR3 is CASRMGKGGEQYF. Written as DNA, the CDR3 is TGTGCCAGCAGAATGGGGAAAGGGGGTGAGCAGTACTTC.

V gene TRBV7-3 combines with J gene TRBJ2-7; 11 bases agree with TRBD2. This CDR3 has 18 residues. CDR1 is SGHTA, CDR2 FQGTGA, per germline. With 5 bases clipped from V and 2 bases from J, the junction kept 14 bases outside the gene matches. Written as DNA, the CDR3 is TGTGCCAGCAGCCTCAAACTCGCGACTAGCGGGGTCCCCTACGAGCAGTACTTC. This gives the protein CASSLKLATSGVPYEQYF.

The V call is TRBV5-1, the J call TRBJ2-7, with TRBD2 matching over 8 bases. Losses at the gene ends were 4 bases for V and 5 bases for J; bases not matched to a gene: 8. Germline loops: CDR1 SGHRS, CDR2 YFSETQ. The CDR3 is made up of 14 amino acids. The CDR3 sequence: CASSPGLVTDEQYF. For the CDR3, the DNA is TGCGCCAGCAGCCCGGGACTAGTTACCGACGAGCAGTACTTC.

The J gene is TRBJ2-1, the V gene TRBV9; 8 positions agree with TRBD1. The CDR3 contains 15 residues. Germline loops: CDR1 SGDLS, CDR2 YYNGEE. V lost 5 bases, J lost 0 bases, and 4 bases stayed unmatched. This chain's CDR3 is CASSRTGGSYNEQFF. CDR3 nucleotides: TGTGCCAGCAGTCGTACAGGGGGCTCCTACAATGAGCAGTTCTTC.

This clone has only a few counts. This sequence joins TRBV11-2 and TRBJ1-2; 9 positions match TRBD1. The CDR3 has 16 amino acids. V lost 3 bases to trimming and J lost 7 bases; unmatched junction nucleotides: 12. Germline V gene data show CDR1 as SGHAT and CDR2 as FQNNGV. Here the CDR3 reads CASSLGALQGAGGYTF. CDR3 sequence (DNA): TGTGCCAGCAGCTTGGGGGCCCTACAGGGGGCGGGTGGCTACACCTTC.

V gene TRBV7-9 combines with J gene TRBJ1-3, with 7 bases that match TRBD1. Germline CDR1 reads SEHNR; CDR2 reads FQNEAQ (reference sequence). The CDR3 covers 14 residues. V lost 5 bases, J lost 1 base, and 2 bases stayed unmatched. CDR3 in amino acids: CASSQTGSGNTIYF. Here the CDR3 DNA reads TGTGCCAGCAGCCAGACAGGGTCTGGAAACACCATATATTTT. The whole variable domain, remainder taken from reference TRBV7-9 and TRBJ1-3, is DTGVSQNPRHKITKRGQNVTFRCDPISEHNRLYWYRQTLGQGPEFLTYFQNEAQLEKSRLLSDRFSAERPKGSFSTLEIQRTEQGDSAMYLCASSQTGSGNTIYFGEGSWLTVV.

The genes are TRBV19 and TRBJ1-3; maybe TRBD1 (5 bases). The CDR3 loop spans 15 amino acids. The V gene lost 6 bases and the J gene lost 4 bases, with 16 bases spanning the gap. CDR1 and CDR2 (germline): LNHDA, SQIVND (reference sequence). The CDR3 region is CASSRQPIEGNTIYF. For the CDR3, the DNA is TGTGCCAGTAGCCGACAGCCTATCGAAGGAAACACCATATATTTT.